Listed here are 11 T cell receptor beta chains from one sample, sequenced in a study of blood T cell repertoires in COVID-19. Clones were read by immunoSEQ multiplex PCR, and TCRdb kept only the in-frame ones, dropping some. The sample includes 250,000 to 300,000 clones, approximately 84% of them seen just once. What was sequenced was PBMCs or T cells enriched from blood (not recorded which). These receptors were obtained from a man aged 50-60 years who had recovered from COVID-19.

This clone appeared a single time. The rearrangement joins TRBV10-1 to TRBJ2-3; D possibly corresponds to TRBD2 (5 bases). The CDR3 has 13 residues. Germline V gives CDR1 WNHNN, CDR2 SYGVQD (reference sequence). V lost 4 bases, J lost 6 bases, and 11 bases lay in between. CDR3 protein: CASSANKRDTQYF. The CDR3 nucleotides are TGCGCCAGCAGTGCGAATAAGCGGGATACGCAGTATTTT.

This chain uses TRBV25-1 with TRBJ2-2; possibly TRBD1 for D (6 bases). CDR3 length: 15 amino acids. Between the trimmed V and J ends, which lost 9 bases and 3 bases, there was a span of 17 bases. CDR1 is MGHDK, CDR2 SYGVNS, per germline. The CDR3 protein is CASNETGYHTGELFF. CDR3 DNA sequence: TGTGCCAGTAACGAAACAGGGTATCACACCGGGGAGCTGTTTTTT.

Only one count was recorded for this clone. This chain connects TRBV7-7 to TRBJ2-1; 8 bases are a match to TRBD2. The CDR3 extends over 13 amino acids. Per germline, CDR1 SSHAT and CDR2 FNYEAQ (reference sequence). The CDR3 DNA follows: TGTGCTTCCGGGGGGGCCCAAGGGAATGAGCAGTTCTTC. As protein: CASGGAQGNEQFF.

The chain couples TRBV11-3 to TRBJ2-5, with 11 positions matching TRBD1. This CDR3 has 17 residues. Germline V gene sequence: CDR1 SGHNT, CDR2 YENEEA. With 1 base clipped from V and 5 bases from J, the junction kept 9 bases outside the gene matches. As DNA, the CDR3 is TGTGCCAGCAGCTTAGGAACTGGGACAGGGGGAAGGGAGACCCAGTACTTC. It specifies CASSLGTGTGGRETQYF.

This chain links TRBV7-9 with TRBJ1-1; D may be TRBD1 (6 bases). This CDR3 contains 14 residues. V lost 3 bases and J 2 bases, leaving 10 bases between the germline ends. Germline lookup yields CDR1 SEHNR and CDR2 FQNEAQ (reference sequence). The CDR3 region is CASSFTDSNTEAFF. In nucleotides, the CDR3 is TGTGCCAGCAGCTTTACGGACAGTAACACTGAAGCTTTCTTT.

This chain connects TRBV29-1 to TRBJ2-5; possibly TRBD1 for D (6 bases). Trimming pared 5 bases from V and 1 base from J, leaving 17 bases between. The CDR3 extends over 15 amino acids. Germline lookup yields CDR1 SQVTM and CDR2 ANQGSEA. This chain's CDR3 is CSVPPVTGSQETQYF. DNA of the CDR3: TGCAGCGTTCCCCCCGTGACAGGATCCCAAGAGACCCAGTACTTC.

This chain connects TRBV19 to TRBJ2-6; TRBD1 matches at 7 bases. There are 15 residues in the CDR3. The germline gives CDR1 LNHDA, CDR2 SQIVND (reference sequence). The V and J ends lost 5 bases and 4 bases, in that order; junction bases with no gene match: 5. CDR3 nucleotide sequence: TGTGCCAGTAGTCGTACAGGGGCAGGGGCCAACGTCCTGACTTTC. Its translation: CASSRTGAGANVLTF.

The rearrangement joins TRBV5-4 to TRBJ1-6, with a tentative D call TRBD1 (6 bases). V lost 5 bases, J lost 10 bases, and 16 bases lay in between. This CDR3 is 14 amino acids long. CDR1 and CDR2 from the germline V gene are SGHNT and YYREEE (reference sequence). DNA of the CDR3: TGTGCCAGCAGTTTTACAGGGTTGAGATCACCCCTCCACTTT. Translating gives CASSFTGLRSPLHF.

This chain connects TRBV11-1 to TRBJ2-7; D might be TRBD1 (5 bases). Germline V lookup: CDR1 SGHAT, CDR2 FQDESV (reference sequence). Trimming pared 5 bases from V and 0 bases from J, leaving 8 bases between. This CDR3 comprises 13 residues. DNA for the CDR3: TGTGCCAGCAGCAACCAGGGCTCCTACGAGCAGTACTTC. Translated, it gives CASSNQGSYEQYF.

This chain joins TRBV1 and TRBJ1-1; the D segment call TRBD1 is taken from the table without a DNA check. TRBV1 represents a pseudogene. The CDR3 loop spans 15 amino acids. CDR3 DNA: TGCACCAGCAGCCCCTGGGACAGGAGAAACACTGAAGCTTTCTTT. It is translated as CTSSPWDRRNTEAFF.

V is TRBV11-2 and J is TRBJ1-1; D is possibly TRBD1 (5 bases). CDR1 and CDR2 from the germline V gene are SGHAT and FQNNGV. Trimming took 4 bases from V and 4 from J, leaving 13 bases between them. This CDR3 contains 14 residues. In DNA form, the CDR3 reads TGTGCCAGCAGCTCGTTAAGGGGTGGCACTGAAGCTTTCTTT. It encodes CASSSLRGGTEAFF. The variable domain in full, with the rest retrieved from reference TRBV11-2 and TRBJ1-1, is EAGVAQSPRYKIIEKRQSVAFWCNPISGHATLYWYQQILGQGPKLLIQFQNNGVVDDSQLPKDRFSAERLKGVDSTLKIQPAKLEDSAVYLCASSSLRGGTEAFFGQGTRLTVV.